This T cell receptor (beta chain) was sequenced for a study of technical replicates of blood from a few donors. This clone is medium-sized within its sample. Repertoires were generated with immunoSEQ multiplex PCR, while TCRdb's copy carries only in-frame clones and drops some. Of 9,000 to 15,000 clones in the sample, under 95% are singletons; the top ten hold 9.1%. The CDR3 extends over 17 amino acids. Germline V CDR1 and CDR2: LNHDA, SQIVND (reference sequence). J gave up 6 bases and V 1 base, and 9 bases lay outside the gene matches. The specimen sequenced was PBMCs. The source of this sequence is a human donor in good health. The chain links TRBV19 to TRBJ2-1; 10 nucleotides match TRBD2. The CDR3 loop is CASSIASGGSGGNEQFF. CDR3 nucleotide sequence: TGTGCCAGTAGTATAGCTAGCGGGGGCTCGGGAGGCAATGAGCAGTTCTTC.